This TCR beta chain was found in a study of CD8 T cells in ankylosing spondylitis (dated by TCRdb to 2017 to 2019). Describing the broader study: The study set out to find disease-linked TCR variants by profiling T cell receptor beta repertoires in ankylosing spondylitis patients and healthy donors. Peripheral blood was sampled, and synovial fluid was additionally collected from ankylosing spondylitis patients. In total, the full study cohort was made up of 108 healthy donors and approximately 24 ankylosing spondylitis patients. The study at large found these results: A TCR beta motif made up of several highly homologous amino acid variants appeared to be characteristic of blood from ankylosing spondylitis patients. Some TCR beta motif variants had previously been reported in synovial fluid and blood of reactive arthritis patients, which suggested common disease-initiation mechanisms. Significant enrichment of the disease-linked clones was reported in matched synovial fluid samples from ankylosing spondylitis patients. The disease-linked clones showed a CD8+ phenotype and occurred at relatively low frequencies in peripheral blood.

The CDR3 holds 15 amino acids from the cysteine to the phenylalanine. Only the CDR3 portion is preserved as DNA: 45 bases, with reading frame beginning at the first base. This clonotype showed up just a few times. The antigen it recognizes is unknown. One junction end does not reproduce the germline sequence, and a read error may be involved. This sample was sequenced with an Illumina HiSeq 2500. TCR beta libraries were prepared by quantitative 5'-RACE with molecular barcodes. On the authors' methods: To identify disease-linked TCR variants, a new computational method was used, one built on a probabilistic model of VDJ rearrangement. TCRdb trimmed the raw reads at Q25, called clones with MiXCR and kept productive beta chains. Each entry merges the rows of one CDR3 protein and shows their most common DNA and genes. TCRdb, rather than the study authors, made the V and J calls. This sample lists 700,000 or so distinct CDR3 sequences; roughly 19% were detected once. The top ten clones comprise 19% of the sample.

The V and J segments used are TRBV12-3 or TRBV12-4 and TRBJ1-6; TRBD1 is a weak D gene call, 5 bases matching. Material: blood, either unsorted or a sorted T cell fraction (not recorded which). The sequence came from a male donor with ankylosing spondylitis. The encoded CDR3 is CVSSLGQGNNSPLHF. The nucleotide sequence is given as TGTGTCAGCAGTTTGGGCCAGGGTAATAATTCACCCCTCCACTTT.